This TCR beta chain was found in a study of neurological immune-mediated disorders. Source material was 2 million unsorted PBMCs, stored at -80 °C in RNAlater. TCRdb re-called the 5' RACE reads through MiXCR, storing one row per CDR3 protein. The sample lists under 80,000 distinct CDR3 sequences, over 12% occurring once. There are many counts of this clonotype. V was clipped by 3 bases and J by 9 bases, with 12 bases between them. Looked up from germline, CDR1 is SNHLY and CDR2 is FYNNEI. This CDR3 is built from 12 residues. The chain employs TRBV2 and TRBJ2-7; D ambiguous. Sequenced material: PBMCs. The TCR originated in a woman aged 45-65 years in good health. The CDR3 DNA reads TGTGCCAGCAGTGACGGGCTCACCCGGCAGTACTTC. Translation gives CASSDGLTRQYF.